A single sample is the source of the 28 T cell receptor beta chains below, sequenced in a study of T cells in Graves' hyperthyroidism and ophthalmopathy. Authors of the study amplified TCR beta CDR3 regions from RNA transcripts. A first-round RT-PCR of the TCR CDR3 used the HTBI primer set. TCRdb re-called the multiplex PCR reads through MiXCR, storing one row per CDR3 protein. The repertoire holds a few hundred thousand distinct CDR3 sequences, with just over 45% as singletons. The sample consisted of peripheral blood or thyroid tissue (not recorded which). The source of these receptors is a woman aged 18-29 years with Graves' hyperthyroidism.

This clonotype was picked up one time. The genes are TRBV7-2 and TRBJ2-3; perhaps TRBD1 as D (6 bases). V dropped 6 bases and J dropped 2 bases, with 12 bases sitting between them. CDR1 and CDR2 (germline): SGHTA, FQGNSA. CDR3 length: 14 amino acids. In nucleotides, the CDR3 is TGTGCCAGCAGGAGACAGGCGGACACAGATACGCAGTATTTT. It is translated as CASRRQADTDTQYF.

This clonotype was counted at least ten times. The chain joins TRBV12-5 to TRBJ2-7; no clear D gene. V was cut by 3 bases and J by 7 bases, with 10 bases left in between. Germline loops: CDR1 LGHNT, CDR2 FRNRAP. The CDR3 loop spans 12 amino acids. CDR3 loop: CASGFPLGEQYF. DNA of the CDR3: TGTGCTAGTGGTTTCCCCCTCGGTGAGCAGTACTTC.

On this clonotype: A read error may explain this, as a much larger clone is one base away. The chain uses TRBV7-8 and TRBJ1-4; D may be TRBD1 (5 bases). V dropped 6 bases and J dropped 8 bases, with 16 bases sitting between them. CDR1 and CDR2 (germline): SGHVS, FQNEAQ. This CDR3 contains 14 residues. CDR3 amino acids: CASSYPGSQEKLFF. CDR3 DNA: TGTGCCAGCAGTTACCCAGGGAGCCAGGAAAAACTGTTTTTT. Combining the CDR3 with reference TRBV7-8 and TRBJ1-4 gives the whole variable domain GAGVSQSPRYKVAKRGQDVALRCDPISGHVSLFWYQQALGQGPEFLTYFQNEAQLDKSGLPSDRFFAERPEGSVSTLKIQRTQQEDSAVYLCASSYPGSQEKLFFGSGTQLSVL.

This clonotype was seen many times. The CDR3 does not end in the conserved phenylalanine or tryptophan, so this is likely a read error. It is unclear where the CDR3 begins or ends on the DNA, so no DNA is shown, and the CDR3 is as TCRdb lists it. V and J are TRBV7-6 and TRBJ2-7. Per germline, CDR1 SGHVS and CDR2 FNYEAQ. Inclusive of both ends, the CDR3 amounts to 8 amino acids. CDR3: CASSLVVT.

V is TRBV7-6 and J is TRBJ2-7, with 8 bases matching TRBD1. The CDR3 spans 19 residues. J was trimmed by 2 bases and V by 5 bases; bases with no gene match: 20. Per the germline V gene, CDR1 is SGHVS and CDR2 is FNYEAQ. CDR3 bases: TGTGCCAGCAGCAGTGCTAGATCCTTGGGGACAGGAACTACCTACGAGCAGTACTTC. Translation gives CASSSARSLGTGTTYEQYF.

The gene calls are TRBV5-4 and TRBJ1-1; tentatively, D is TRBD1 (5 bases). Germline CDR1 is SGHNT and CDR2 is YYREEE (reference sequence). This CDR3 spans 15 amino acids. V lost 4 bases and J 0 bases, leaving 13 bases between the germline ends. The CDR3 spells CASSLGDYMNTEAFF. The CDR3, as DNA: TGTGCCAGCAGCCTCGGGGACTATATGAACACTGAAGCTTTCTTT.

The rearrangement joins TRBV20-1 to TRBJ2-1, with TRBD2 identical over 11 bases. The J call could be wrong; TRBJ2-7 is a better fit for the DNA end. The CDR3 is made up of 15 amino acids. The germline gives CDR1 DFQATT, CDR2 SNEGSKA (reference sequence). Here the CDR3 reads CSAVAGGSSYNEQYF. The CDR3 nucleotides read TGCAGTGCTGTAGCGGGAGGGAGCTCCTACAATGAGCAGTACTTC.

The gene calls are TRBV5-1 and TRBJ2-5; TRBD1 or TRBD2 may be the D gene (5 bases each). With the DNA end fitting TRBJ2-4 better, the J assignment may be wrong. Per the germline V gene, CDR1 is SGHRS and CDR2 is YFSETQ. This CDR3 is built from 14 residues. The CDR3 is CASSPRGQDDIQYF. The CDR3 DNA reads as TGCGCCAGCAGCCCACGGGGCCAGGACGACATTCAGTACTTC.

This clonotype was picked up many times. The J gene is TRBJ1-2, the V gene TRBV4-1; D not resolved. V lost 2 bases to trimming and J lost 3 bases, with 19 bases between them. This CDR3 has 17 residues. Germline V gives CDR1 MGHRA, CDR2 YSYEKL. The DNA of the CDR3 is TGCGCCAGCAGCCAACGTCTTATAAACAGCGGCTACTATGGCTACACCTTC. This sequence encodes CASSQRLINSGYYGYTF.

Ten or more counts support this clonotype. The chain recombines TRBV29-1 with TRBJ2-7; a possible D gene is TRBD1 (5 bases). The V and J ends lost 3 bases and 2 bases respectively, with 17 bases between them. The CDR3 runs 15 residues. CDR1 is SQVTM, CDR2 ANQGSEA, per germline. For the CDR3, the DNA is TGCAGCGTTGAGGAAACAGGTACTCATCCCTACGAGCAGTACTTC. Encoded protein: CSVEETGTHPYEQYF.

This clonotype has ten or more counts. The chain recombines TRBV11-1 with TRBJ2-2; D gene unclear. This CDR3 comprises 11 residues. CDR1 SGHAT and CDR2 FQDESV come from the germline V gene (reference sequence). The ends were cut back, 8 bases at V and 7 bases at J, with 8 bases in the middle. The CDR3 sequence: CASFDGGELFF. CDR3 sequence (DNA): TGTGCCAGCTTCGATGGCGGGGAGCTGTTTTTT.

This clonotype was seen repeatedly, ten times or more. The V gene is TRBV10-3, the J gene TRBJ2-7; D may match TRBD1 or TRBD2 (5 bases each). CDR3 length: 19 amino acids. From germline, CDR1 is ENHRY and CDR2 SYGVKD. Trimming left V 0 bases short and J 4 bases short, with 25 bases between. Here the CDR3 DNA reads TGTGCCATCAGTGAGTCGAGTTGGGCAGGGAGTGCGGATCGATACGAGCAGTACTTC. Translation gives CAISESSWAGSADRYEQYF.

This clonotype was seen at least ten times. This sequence joins TRBV12-3 or TRBV12-4 and TRBJ1-1; weak D call: TRBD1 (5 bases). The CDR3 has 14 amino acids. Trimming cost V 7 bases and J 6 bases, with 18 bases left between them. CDR3 sequence reads: CASTETELVPEAFF. The CDR3 DNA reads TGTGCCAGCACCGAGACAGAGCTTGTTCCTGAAGCTTTCTTT.

This clonotype occurred once. The chain uses TRBV4-1 and TRBJ2-7, with 7 bases that match TRBD1. This CDR3 has 17 amino acids. Germline loops: CDR1 MGHRA, CDR2 YSYEKL. Losses at the gene ends were 2 bases for V and 1 base for J; bases not matched to a gene: 11. CDR3 in DNA: TGCGCCAGCAGCCAATTCCCTGTAGGACAGGTTTCCTACGAGCAGTACTTC. This gives the protein CASSQFPVGQVSYEQYF.

A few counts support this clonotype. This chain joins TRBV14 and TRBJ2-7; D not resolved. This CDR3 has 14 amino acids. The germline CDR1 and CDR2 sequences are SGHDN and FVKESK. V dropped 0 bases and J dropped 2 bases, with 8 bases sitting between them. The CDR3 loop is CASSQDPPPYEQYF. DNA for the CDR3: TGTGCCAGCAGCCAAGATCCTCCTCCCTACGAGCAGTACTTC.

The rearrangement joins TRBV19 to TRBJ1-3; tentatively, D is TRBD1 (6 bases). The CDR3 sequence is 17 residues long. The V end lost 10 bases, the J end lost 8 bases, and 30 bases lay between the germline ends. Germline V gives CDR1 LNHDA, CDR2 SQIVND (reference sequence). CDR3 loop: CATLKGTFGLYGYTIYF. CDR3 DNA sequence: TGTGCCACCTTAAAGGGGACATTCGGACTCTATGGCTACACCATATATTTT.

This clonotype was counted at least ten times. The chain carries TRBV4-1 and TRBJ1-6, with 9 nucleotides matching TRBD1. This CDR3 spans 18 amino acids. V shed 0 bases and J 9 bases; nucleotides not matched to a gene: 12. The germline V gene encodes CDR1 MGHRA and CDR2 YSYEKL. The CDR3 region has the DNA TGCGCCAGCAGCCAAGAGGGTAGTGGACAGGGGTCGGGTTCACCCCTCCACTTT. Translating gives CASSQEGSGQGSGSPLHF.

The sample holds many counts of this clonotype. The chain links TRBV13 to TRBJ1-2, with a possible D match to TRBD1 (5 bases). The CDR3 covers 14 residues. The V gene's germline CDR1 is PRHDT and CDR2 FYEKMQ (reference sequence). The ends were cut back, 5 bases at V and 8 bases at J, with 18 bases in the middle. The CDR3 DNA sequence: TGTGCCAGCAGCCAGGGCTCCCCGGGGGGAGGCTACACCTTC. This sequence encodes CASSQGSPGGGYTF.

Many counts were recorded for this clonotype. The chain links TRBV2 to TRBJ1-5; D gene ambiguous. Trimming pared 5 bases from V and 5 bases from J, leaving 7 bases between. The CDR3 has 12 amino acids. Germline V gene lookup returns CDR1 SNHLY and CDR2 FYNNEI. DNA for the CDR3: TGTGCCAGCAGTAGCGAGGATCAGCCCCAGCATTTT. As protein: CASSSEDQPQHF.

Of note for this clonotype: The junction departs from germline at one end; a sequencing error may be responsible. The J gene is TRBJ2-7, the V gene TRBV7-9; 12 bases map to TRBD2. The CDR3 totals 16 residues. Germline assignment: CDR1 SEHNR and CDR2 FQNEAQ (reference sequence). CDR3 bases: TGCGCCAGCAGCCAAGTGGGACTAGCGGGCATCTACGAGCAGTACTTC. It specifies CASSQVGLAGIYEQYF.

This clonotype has a count of ten or more. This chain connects TRBV5-1 to TRBJ2-7; no reliable D call. Per germline, CDR1 SGHRS and CDR2 YFSETQ. The ends were cut back, 4 bases at V and 3 bases at J, with 11 bases in the middle. The CDR3 has 13 residues. The CDR3 is CASSPGAGYEQYF. The CDR3 nucleotides read TGCGCCAGCAGCCCCGGAGCCGGCTACGAGCAGTACTTC.

At least ten counts were recorded for this clonotype. The genes are TRBV29-1 and TRBJ1-6, with D hard to call. The CDR3 has 13 residues. CDR1 SQVTM and CDR2 ANQGSEA come from the germline V gene. The V and J ends lost 6 bases and 0 bases respectively, with 6 bases between them. CDR3 residues: CSVRSSYNSPLHF. CDR3 coding DNA: TGCAGCGTGAGATCCTCCTATAATTCACCCCTCCACTTT.

The chain has TRBV5-1 and TRBJ2-1, with 7 bases aligning to TRBD2. Germline trimming cut 0 bases from V and 4 bases from J; bases unmatched to any gene: 4. Germline V gene data show CDR1 as SGHRS and CDR2 as YFSETQ. This CDR3 spans 15 amino acids. CDR3 sequence: CASSLGSSGYNEQFF. DNA for the CDR3: TGCGCCAGCAGCTTGGGGTCTAGCGGATACAATGAGCAGTTCTTC.

This clonotype has more than one count but fewer than ten. The chain employs TRBV20-1 and TRBJ1-6; no clear D gene. There are 12 residues in the CDR3. V was shortened by 1 base and J by 7 bases, with 5 bases between the two germline ends. Germline loops: CDR1 DFQATT, CDR2 SNEGSKA (reference sequence). DNA for the CDR3: TGCAGTGCTAGAGGGGTAAATTCACCCCTCCACTTT. Amino acid sequence: CSARGVNSPLHF.

This clonotype was counted ten times or more. The chain uses TRBV13 and TRBJ1-4; unclear D gene. The CDR3 covers 17 residues. Germline loops: CDR1 PRHDT, CDR2 FYEKMQ (reference sequence). Deletions cut 4 bases from V and 5 bases from J, with 20 bases between. The CDR3 reads CASSSYGLGDTNEKLFF. CDR3 coding DNA: TGTGCCAGCAGCTCATACGGACTCGGAGATACCAATGAAAAACTGTTTTTT.

As concerns this clonotype: A much bigger clone sits one base away, suggesting this may be a read error. The gene calls are TRBV2 and TRBJ2-7; maybe TRBD2 (5 bases). The V and J ends lost 4 bases and 4 bases respectively, with 26 bases between them. CDR1 is SNHLY, CDR2 FYNNEI, per germline. The CDR3 has 18 residues. The CDR3 loop reads CASSAGLVPGSRTYEQYF. Written as DNA, the CDR3 is TGTGCCAGCAGTGCTGGACTGGTACCGGGCTCCCGAACGTACGAGCAGTACTTC.

The V and J genes are TRBV2 and TRBJ1-2, with a weak D call TRBD1 (5 bases). Trimming took off 3 bases at V and 8 bases at J, with 7 bases between the two ends. This CDR3 has 11 amino acids. Germline V lookup: CDR1 SNHLY, CDR2 FYNNEI. The CDR3 coding sequence is TGTGCCAGCAGTGAGGGGCAGGGCTACACCTTC. Translation gives CASSEGQGYTF.

The chain carries TRBV29-1 and TRBJ2-5; maybe TRBD2 (6 bases). The CDR3 is made up of 11 amino acids. The germline V and J ends were trimmed by 7 bases and 3 bases, with 9 bases remaining between them. CDR1 and CDR2 (germline): SQVTM, ANQGSEA. CDR3 sequence reads: CSARGKETQYF. CDR3 sequence (DNA): TGCAGCGCACGCGGGAAAGAGACCCAGTACTTC.